These 28 T cell receptor beta chains originate from one sample sequenced in a study of T-cell memory formation after mild COVID-19 (dated by TCRdb to about 2021). The method was 5' RACE. Sequencing took place on an Illumina NovaSeq 6000. Through fastp at Q25 and MiXCR, TCRdb rebuilt clones from the public reads, retaining in-frame beta chains. Every CDR3 protein is listed once, alongside the most common genes and DNA of its rows. The sample includes about 340,000 distinct CDR3 sequences, with about 20% observed a single time. The ten largest account for around a fifth of the sample. Sequencing input: PBMCs or a T cell subset sorted from them (not recorded which). The receptors come from a man between 18 and 29 years old who had mild COVID-19 (a few samples of this study predate the infection). The sample titles of this study are shuffled in the database, so cell type and time point are left out; the donor was told from shared clones.

The genes are TRBV7-9 and TRBJ2-1; D perhaps matches TRBD2 (6 bases). Between the trimmed V and J ends, which lost 2 bases and 6 bases, there was a span of 11 bases. CDR1 is SEHNR and CDR2 is FQNEAQ in the germline V gene (reference sequence). This CDR3 spans 14 amino acids. CDR3 amino acids: CASSLSGTVNEQFF. CDR3 in DNA: TGTGCCAGCAGCTTATCCGGGACTGTCAATGAGCAGTTCTTC.

The rearrangement links TRBV5-1 to TRBJ1-1; D call uncertain. Trimming stripped 4 bases from V and 3 bases from J, with 13 bases between. Germline assignment: CDR1 SGHRS and CDR2 YFSETQ. The CDR3 length is 14 residues. CDR3 loop: CASSRWGEDTEAFF. The CDR3 DNA reads as TGCGCCAGCAGCCGCTGGGGTGAGGACACTGAAGCTTTCTTT.

This clonotype showed up just a few times. The rearrangement joins TRBV27 to TRBJ1-1; maybe TRBD1 (6 bases). CDR1 is MNHEY and CDR2 is SMNVEV in the germline V gene (reference sequence). The V end was cut by 6 bases, the J end by 0 bases, with 11 bases between. The CDR3 has 14 residues. This CDR3 reads CASRVTGMNTEAFF. In DNA, the CDR3 is TGTGCCAGCAGGGTGACAGGAATGAACACTGAAGCTTTCTTT.

This clonotype has only a few counts. This chain connects TRBV20-1 to TRBJ2-7; TRBD1 matches at 12 bases. Trimming removed 7 bases from V and 5 bases from J; junction bases left unmatched: 9. Per the germline V gene, CDR1 is DFQATT and CDR2 is SNEGSKA (reference sequence). This CDR3 is 14 amino acids long. CDR3 sequence: CSVQGQGAKNEQYF. The CDR3 nucleotides are TGCAGTGTTCAGGGACAGGGGGCTAAGAACGAGCAGTACTTC.

This clonotype was counted between two and nine times. The rearrangement links TRBV28 to TRBJ2-7, with D perhaps matching TRBD2 (5 bases). Germline CDR1 MDHEN, CDR2 SYDVKM. V shed 8 bases and J shed 5 bases, with 10 bases lying between them. This CDR3 region has 11 residues. CDR3 amino acids: CASVGEHEQYV. The CDR3 DNA is TGTGCCAGCGTCGGGGAGCACGAGCAGTACGTC.

The V gene is TRBV12-3 or TRBV12-4, the J gene TRBJ2-7; no clear D. The CDR3 covers 13 residues. Trimming shortened V by 5 bases and J by 7 bases, and 15 bases separated the two germline ends. The CDR3 bases are TGTGCCAGCAGTGTCTCACGGGCTACGGAGCAGTACTTC. Translation: CASSVSRATEQYF.

The chain employs TRBV29-1 and TRBJ2-7; D possibly corresponds to TRBD2 (6 bases). The germline CDR1 and CDR2 sequences are SQVTM and ANQGSEA. Trimming pared 2 bases from V and 6 bases from J, leaving 17 bases between. The CDR3 is made up of 14 amino acids. Here the CDR3 DNA reads TGCAGCGTTGAACGGGGGAGAGGCAGTCCCGAGCAGTACTTC. It codes for CSVERGRGSPEQYF.

The chain combines TRBV20-1 with TRBJ2-2; the D gene is possibly TRBD2 (5 bases). V was pared by 1 base and J by 10 bases, with 16 bases between. Germline values: CDR1 DFQATT, CDR2 SNEGSKA (reference sequence). This CDR3 region has 14 residues. The CDR3 DNA follows: TGCAGTGCTAGAGCCGAGGACTGGTTAGTGGAGCTGTTTTTT. It translates to CSARAEDWLVELFF.

This clonotype was recorded only once. This chain joins TRBV7-2 and TRBJ2-3; TRBD1 matches at 8 bases. With 5 bases clipped from V and 2 bases from J, the junction kept 6 bases outside the gene matches. CDR1 is SGHTA and CDR2 is FQGNSA in the germline V gene. The CDR3 sequence is 15 residues long. The CDR3 loop reads CASSLRGPDTDTQYF. CDR3 nucleotides: TGTGCCAGCAGCCTCAGGGGGCCAGACACAGATACGCAGTATTTT.

This chain uses TRBV5-6 with TRBJ1-1, with no clear D. The CDR3 consists of 15 residues. The V gene lost 2 bases and the J gene lost 3 bases, with 14 bases spanning the gap. The germline CDR1 and CDR2 sequences are SGHDT and YYEEEE. CDR3: CASSFRPVGDTEAFF. CDR3 bases: TGTGCCAGCAGCTTCCGCCCGGTAGGCGACACTGAAGCTTTCTTT.

This clonotype appeared a few times. This sequence joins TRBV5-1 and TRBJ2-2; the D gene is possibly TRBD1 (5 bases). CDR1 and CDR2 (germline): SGHRS, YFSETQ. The CDR3 spans 16 residues. Trimming removed 3 bases at V and 9 bases at J, with 21 bases between. The CDR3 region is CASSSRFSSQGRELFF. In nucleotides, the CDR3 is TGCGCCAGCAGCTCACGTTTCTCGTCCCAGGGAAGGGAGCTGTTTTTT.

The CDR3 spells CATSDPQGRGTDTQYF. The DNA for the CDR3 is TGTGCCACCAGTGATCCACAGGGTCGGGGGACAGATACGCAGTATTTT. V is TRBV24-1 and J is TRBJ2-3, with D perhaps assigned TRBD1 or TRBD2 (6 bases each). V lost 3 bases and J 3 bases, leaving 15 bases between the germline ends. This CDR3 is built from 16 residues. Germline loops: CDR1 KGHDR, CDR2 SFDVKD.

This clonotype was detected only a few times. The J gene is TRBJ2-7, the V gene TRBV12-3 or TRBV12-4; TRBD1 matches at 7 bases. This CDR3 spans 14 amino acids. The V segment lost 3 bases and the J segment 4 bases; nucleotides outside the gene matches: 6. The CDR3: CASSFKGGSYEQYV. The CDR3 nucleotides are TGTGCCAGCAGTTTCAAAGGGGGCAGTTACGAGCAGTACGTC.

This clonotype was seen many times. The rearrangement uses TRBV4-1 and TRBJ2-7, with 14 positions matching TRBD2. The junction had 13 bases not matched to a gene; V was cut back by 0 bases and J by 0 bases. CDR1 is MGHRA and CDR2 is YSYEKL in the germline V gene. CDR3 length: 21 residues. In DNA, the CDR3 is TGCGCCAGCAGCCAAGACGGATTCCGGACTAGCGGGGGGTTCAGCTCCTACGAGCAGTACTTC. It translates to CASSQDGFRTSGGFSSYEQYF.

The chain joins TRBV6-5 to TRBJ2-3; TRBD1 might be the D (5 bases). With 6 bases removed from V and 7 bases from J, the gap between germline ends came to 14 bases. The CDR3 is made up of 13 amino acids. Per the germline V gene, CDR1 is MNHEY and CDR2 is SVGAGI. Written as DNA, the CDR3 is TGTGCCAGCAGCCCGTTTGGGGCAAATACGCAGTATTTT. Its protein is CASSPFGANTQYF.

This clonotype has a handful of counts. The DNA of the CDR3 is TGTGCCAGTACCACCCAACTGGGACGGACTAGCAATCAGCCCCAGCATTTT. This sequence encodes CASTTQLGRTSNQPQHF. V gene TRBV19 combines with J gene TRBJ1-5; maybe TRBD1 (5 bases). Trimming took 7 bases from V and 0 from J, leaving 19 bases between them. The CDR3 is 17 residues long. Germline CDR1 reads LNHDA; CDR2 reads SQIVND (reference sequence).

The chain couples TRBV5-1 to TRBJ2-2; 8 bases align to TRBD1. Unmatched junction bases numbered 6, after V lost 0 bases and J lost 5 bases. The CDR3 extends over 16 amino acids. CDR1 and CDR2 (germline): SGHRS, YFSETQ. CDR3 DNA: TGCGCCAGCAGCTTGGGTCGCAGGGGGCTTACCGGGGAGCTGTTTTTT. Residues: CASSLGRRGLTGELFF.

This clonotype was seen only a few times. The V and J genes are TRBV19 and TRBJ2-3, with 8 bases identical to TRBD2. The CDR3 extends over 16 amino acids. Germline assignment: CDR1 LNHDA and CDR2 SQIVND (reference sequence). V trimming: 6 bases; J trimming: 2 bases; junction bases outside the gene matches: 10. CDR3 DNA sequence: TGTGCCAGTAGCGCCGGGGGGGCCTCCGCCACAGATACGCAGTATTTT. Its protein product is CASSAGGASATDTQYF.

The J gene is TRBJ1-4, the V gene TRBV5-1; D might be TRBD1 (5 bases). This CDR3 has 13 residues. Germline CDR1 reads SGHRS; CDR2 reads YFSETQ. The germline V and J ends were trimmed by 0 bases and 10 bases, with 10 bases remaining between them. CDR3 sequence (DNA): TGCGCCAGCAGCTTGGAACAGGTCGGAAAACTGTTTTTT. This encodes CASSLEQVGKLFF.

The gene calls are TRBV27 and TRBJ1-2; 10 nucleotides align to TRBD1. This CDR3 region has 13 residues. Per the germline V gene, CDR1 is MNHEY and CDR2 is SMNVEV (reference sequence). V dropped 6 bases and J dropped 7; count of bases not matched to a gene: 5. The CDR3 DNA follows: TGTGCCAGCAGGGTAGGGACAGGGGTTGGCTACACCTTC. It codes for CASRVGTGVGYTF.

This clonotype was detected many times. This chain connects TRBV30 to TRBJ2-7; no reliable D call. Germline values: CDR1 GTSNPN, CDR2 SVGIG (reference sequence). Trimming removed 3 bases at V and 6 bases at J, with 9 bases between. The CDR3 is made up of 11 amino acids. For the CDR3, the DNA is TGTGCCTGGAGCGCCCAGCTCGAGCAGTACTTC. Residues: CAWSAQLEQYF. Based on the CDR3 plus reference TRBV30 and TRBJ2-7, the full variable domain is SQTIHQWPATLVQPVGSPLSLECTVEGTSNPNLYWYRQAAGRGLQLLFYSVGIGQISSEVPQNLSASRPQDRQFILSSKKLLLSDSGFYLCAWSAQLEQYFGPGTRLTVT.

This clonotype was counted a few times. The chain recombines TRBV15 with TRBJ2-3; 8 bases agree with TRBD1. Germline CDR1 reads LNHNV; CDR2 reads YYDKDF (reference sequence). The trim removed 3 bases at V and 4 bases at J, leaving 9 bases unmatched. The CDR3 consists of 16 residues. For the CDR3, the DNA is TGTGCCACCAGCAGCCGGACAGGGAGTTATGCAGATACGCAGTATTTT. Translating gives CATSSRTGSYADTQYF.

The V and J genes are TRBV7-3 and TRBJ2-2; TRBD2 aligns across 10 bases. The CDR3 sequence is 15 residues long. The V gene end was trimmed by 3 bases and the J gene end by 4 bases; junction bases not matched to a gene: 2. Germline V gene data show CDR1 as SGHTA and CDR2 as FQGTGA. The CDR3 is CASSFSGGITGELFF. Here the CDR3 DNA reads TGTGCCAGCAGCTTTAGCGGGGGGATCACCGGGGAGCTGTTTTTT.

The V and J genes are TRBV6-5 and TRBJ2-7, with a tentative D call TRBD1 (6 bases). The CDR3 spans 13 residues. Germline-derived CDR1 and CDR2 are MNHEY and SVGAGI. Trimming removed 5 bases from V and 7 bases from J, with 15 bases in between. CDR3 bases: TGTGCCAGCAGTAGATCACAGGGAGATGAGCAGTACTTC. As protein: CASSRSQGDEQYF.

The J gene is TRBJ2-3, the V gene TRBV5-1; D may be TRBD2 (6 bases). This CDR3 comprises 16 residues. Germline V gives CDR1 SGHRS, CDR2 YFSETQ. The V end lost 3 bases, the J end lost 0 bases, and 14 bases lay between the germline ends. In nucleotides, the CDR3 is TGCGCCAGCAGCTCCCCTCAAGGGACTAGCACAGATACGCAGTATTTT. Encoded protein: CASSSPQGTSTDTQYF.

The chain uses TRBV20-1 and TRBJ2-2; D not certain. CDR1 and CDR2 from the germline V gene are DFQATT and SNEGSKA (reference sequence). This CDR3 region has 14 residues. V lost 3 bases and J 0 bases, leaving 8 bases between the germline ends. The CDR3 is CSARRRANTGELFF. The CDR3 coding sequence is TGCAGTGCTAGGAGACGCGCGAACACCGGGGAGCTGTTTTTT.

This clonotype came up a few times. This rearrangement joins TRBV12-3 or TRBV12-4 to TRBJ2-5, with 7 bases matching TRBD1. The CDR3 sequence is 15 residues long. J gave up 5 bases and V 7 bases, and 13 bases lay outside the gene matches. CDR3 in amino acids: CASNLQGYQQETQYF. As DNA, the CDR3 is TGTGCCAGCAACCTACAGGGGTATCAGCAGGAGACCCAGTACTTC.

This clonotype was seen only a few times. The J gene is TRBJ2-5, the V gene TRBV12-3 or TRBV12-4; D uncertain. CDR3 size: 14 residues. V gave up 6 bases and J gave up 5 bases, with 16 bases separating them. The CDR3 loop reads CASSRDSALETQYF. Here the CDR3 DNA reads TGTGCCAGCAGCCGCGACTCGGCTCTTGAGACCCAGTACTTC.